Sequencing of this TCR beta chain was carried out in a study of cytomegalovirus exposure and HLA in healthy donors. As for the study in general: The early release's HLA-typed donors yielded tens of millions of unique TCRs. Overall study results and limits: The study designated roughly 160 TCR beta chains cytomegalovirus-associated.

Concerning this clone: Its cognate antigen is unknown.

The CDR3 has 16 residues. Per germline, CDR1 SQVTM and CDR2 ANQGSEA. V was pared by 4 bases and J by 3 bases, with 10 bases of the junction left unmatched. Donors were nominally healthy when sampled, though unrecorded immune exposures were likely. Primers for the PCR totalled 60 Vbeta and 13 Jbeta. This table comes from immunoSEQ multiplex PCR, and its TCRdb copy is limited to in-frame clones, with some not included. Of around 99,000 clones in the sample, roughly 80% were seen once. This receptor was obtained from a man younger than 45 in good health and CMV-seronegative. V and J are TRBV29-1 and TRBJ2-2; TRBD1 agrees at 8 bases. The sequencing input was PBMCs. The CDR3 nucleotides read TGCAGCGTTGTTGGACAGGGTAGGGCGGACACCGGGGAGCTGTTTTTT. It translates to CSVVGQGRADTGELFF.